This TCR beta chain was identified during a study of T-cell reconstitution after alpha-beta-depleted transplantation in children. Study-wide points: Reportedly, only several hundred clones from non-depleted graft cells drove alpha-beta T-cell counts at about two months.

For this clonotype: Its antigen is currently unknown.

The authors prepared the TCRbeta library with unique molecular identifiers. A single record per CDR3 protein comes from TCRdb applying MiXCR to the PCR reads. The sample holds some 110,000 distinct CDR3 sequences, 9% to 12% seen once. The CDR3 sequence is 13 residues long. Trimming removed 4 bases at V and 5 bases at J, with 12 bases between. The germline V gene encodes CDR1 SEHNR and CDR2 FQNEAQ (reference sequence). This TCR came from a boy between 2 and 10 years old with acute lymphoblastic leukemia, due to receive a stem cell transplant. The chain carries TRBV7-9 and TRBJ2-7; maybe TRBD1 (5 bases). The input for sequencing was PBMCs, taken before TCRalphabeta/CD19-depleted stem cell transplant. The CDR3 coding sequence is TGTGCCAGCAGCTCAGGGCGGTTAGACGAGCAGTACTTC. This encodes CASSSGRLDEQYF.